This section outlines one TCR beta chain sequence together with its context. This sample stems from a study of T cell changes during pregnancy in multiple sclerosis. This table comes from immunoSEQ multiplex PCR, and its TCRdb copy is limited to in-frame clones, with some not included. The data contain tens of thousands of clones, around 90% of them seen just once; the ten biggest clones take up roughly 2.1%. The source of this sequence is a female donor in good health, enrolled as a control in a pregnancy study. Material: peripheral blood, obtained in the second trimester of pregnancy.

The CDR3 DNA is TGTGCCAGCAGTAAAGCAGGGGGAAGGGGCTACACCTTC. This translates into CASSKAGGRGYTF. This chain uses TRBV6-5 with TRBJ1-2, with 7 bases that match TRBD1. CDR1 is MNHEY, CDR2 SVGAGI, per germline. Losses at the gene ends were 5 bases for V and 8 bases for J; bases not matched to a gene: 8. The CDR3 runs 13 residues.